This T cell receptor (beta chain) stems from a study of regulatory T cells in long-lasting Graves disease. V lost 4 bases, J lost 6 bases, and 11 bases lay in between. This CDR3 has 13 residues. Germline loops: CDR1 SEHNR, CDR2 FQNEAQ (reference sequence). Through Arm-PCR of CDR3 regions and iRepertoire HTBI primers, TCR beta libraries were built. In TCRdb, the multiplex PCR reads were re-called with MiXCR into one record per CDR3 protein. The table has hundreds of thousands of distinct CDR3 sequences, 13% seen once. This clonotype showed up many times. Its specificity is not known. Study observations and caveats: Gene preferences differed: TRBV28, TRBJ1-2, TRBJ2-5 in persistent cases.

Time point noted: newly diagnosed GD, antithyroid drugs for less than 3 months. RNA isolated from PBMCs was used to make the TCR library. The same data also contributed to another study, on T cells in Graves' hyperthyroidism and ophthalmopathy. This second study says: Using the HTBI primer set, a first-round RT-PCR was run on the TCR CDR3.

This sequence was found in a man aged 30-40 years with Graves disease. The source material was peripheral blood mononuclear cells (PBMCs), sampled at new diagnosis, from a patient treated with antithyroid drugs. The rearrangement joins TRBV7-9 to TRBJ2-3; no reliable D call. The CDR3 nucleotides read TGTGCCAGCAGCTCCCCGGCCGGGGATACGCAGTATTTT. It encodes CASSSPAGDTQYF.